The 32 T cell receptor beta chains reported below all come from one sample, sequenced in a study of beta chain features in type 1 diabetes. These receptors are not linked to any known antigen. cDNA synthesis used the whole RNA isolate, giving expressed TCRB sequences. Method: immunoSEQ multiplex PCR; TCRdb's copy keeps in-frame clones and lacks some. Of about 170,000 clones listed, around 8% are singletons. Study-wide findings and caveats: Among patients with Type 1 diabetes, TCRB CDR3s were moderately but significantly shorter in every one of the four CD4+ subsets.

Sample: central memory CD4+ T cells from blood. Receptor source: a woman aged 35 to 49 with type 1 diabetes.

The DNA of the CDR3 is TGCGCCAGCAGCCAGGGACAGCTCTACGAGCAGTACTTC. Translation: CASSQGQLYEQYF. V gene TRBV5-1 combines with J gene TRBJ2-7; 7 nucleotides align to TRBD1. Germline values: CDR1 SGHRS, CDR2 YFSETQ. The CDR3 spans 13 residues. V dropped 4 bases and J dropped 3; count of bases not matched to a gene: 4.

This clone has more than one count but fewer than ten. This chain uses TRBV7-2 with TRBJ1-2; 8 positions match TRBD1. CDR1 SGHTA and CDR2 FQGNSA come from the germline V gene. Trimming at V came to 5 bases and at J to 7 bases, leaving 6 bases not matched to a gene. CDR3 length: 13 residues. The CDR3 spells CASSPGQGGGYTF. Written as DNA, the CDR3 is TGTGCCAGCAGCCCAGGACAGGGAGGTGGCTACACCTTC.

The chain recombines TRBV6-1 with TRBJ1-2; no clear D. The CDR3 spans 14 residues. Trimming shortened V by 7 bases and J by 2 bases, and 14 bases separated the two germline ends. The germline gives CDR1 MNHNS, CDR2 SASEGT. In nucleotides, the CDR3 is TGTGCCAGCACTATGGAGGGTACGAACTATGGCTACACCTTC. This sequence encodes CASTMEGTNYGYTF.

This clone was found a few times. The chain couples TRBV29-1 to TRBJ1-1; no definite D call. Germline-derived CDR1 and CDR2 are SQVTM and ANQGSEA. V was shortened by 3 bases and J by 1 base, with 6 bases between the two germline ends. The CDR3 spans 12 residues. CDR3 bases: TGCAGCGTTGACAGAAAGAACACTGAAGCTTTCTTT. Its translation: CSVDRKNTEAFF.

This clone was counted at least ten times. The gene calls are TRBV2 and TRBJ2-5; 8 nucleotides match TRBD2. This CDR3 has 16 amino acids. Germline CDR1 SNHLY, CDR2 FYNNEI. The J segment lost 1 base and the V segment lost 7 bases, leaving 11 bases of the junction unmatched. For the CDR3, the DNA is TGTGCCAGCACCGCACTAGCGGCCTCTTCCCAAGAGACCCAGTACTTC. It yields the protein CASTALAASSQETQYF.

This clone was detected a few times. The CDR3 protein is CASSYPSAGGAPFTF. CDR3 DNA sequence: TGTGCCAGCAGTTACCCTAGCGCGGGGGGCGCACCCTTCACCTTC. The J gene is TRBJ1-2, the V gene TRBV6-5, with a tentative D call TRBD1 (6 bases). Germline values: CDR1 MNHEY, CDR2 SVGAGI. V lost 2 bases to trimming and J lost 13 bases, with 23 bases between them. This CDR3 is built from 15 residues.

The genes are TRBV27 and TRBJ2-2; no firm D call. The CDR3 spans 14 residues. Trimming took off 5 bases at V and 4 bases at J, with 11 bases between the two ends. Germline lookup yields CDR1 MNHEY and CDR2 SMNVEV (reference sequence). CDR3: CASSAEWSTGELFF. In DNA, the CDR3 is TGTGCCAGCAGTGCTGAGTGGAGCACCGGGGAGCTGTTTTTT.

This clone was seen only a few times. This chain links TRBV29-1 with TRBJ1-1, with 9 bases that match TRBD1. Germline values: CDR1 SQVTM, CDR2 ANQGSEA. The CDR3 totals 13 residues. Losses at the gene ends were 5 bases for V and 6 bases for J; bases not matched to a gene: 7. The CDR3 loop is CSVLGQGGAEAFF. DNA for the CDR3: TGCAGCGTTTTGGGACAGGGAGGAGCTGAAGCTTTCTTT.

The chain recombines TRBV30 with TRBJ2-3; 9 positions match TRBD1. The CDR3 has 15 amino acids. The V segment lost 3 bases and the J segment 4 bases; nucleotides outside the gene matches: 8. CDR1 is GTSNPN, CDR2 SVGIG, per germline (reference sequence). DNA of the CDR3: TGTGCCTGGAGAGGGGGGACAGGGCGGGCAGATACGCAGTATTTT. Protein: CAWRGGTGRADTQYF.

There are a few counts of this clone. The rearrangement joins TRBV15 to TRBJ1-3; 7 nucleotides match TRBD1. The germline V gene has CDR1 LNHNV and CDR2 YYDKDF (reference sequence). This CDR3 comprises 14 residues. V lost 8 bases to trimming and J lost 0 bases; unmatched junction nucleotides: 4. Here the CDR3 DNA reads TGTGCCACCCGAAGACAGGGCTCTGGAAACACCATATATTTT. This encodes CATRRQGSGNTIYF. Filled out from reference TRBV15 and TRBJ1-3, the complete variable domain reads DAMVIQNPRYQVTQFGKPVTLSCSQTLNHNVMYWYQQKSSQAPKLLFHYYDKDFNNEADTPDNFQSRRPNTSFCFLDIRSPGLGDTAMYLCATRRQGSGNTIYFGEGSWLTVV.

The sample holds a few counts of this clone. This chain connects TRBV5-6 to TRBJ2-1, with D unresolved. CDR3 length: 14 amino acids. V was trimmed by 0 bases and J by 5 bases, leaving 9 bases between them. CDR1 and CDR2 (germline): SGHDT, YYEEEE. As DNA, the CDR3 is TGTGCCAGCAGCTTGGAACGTCAGAACAATGAGCAGTTCTTC. It encodes CASSLERQNNEQFF.

The chain employs TRBV11-3 and TRBJ2-2, with TRBD1 identical over 9 bases. V was pared by 5 bases and J by 6 bases, with 7 bases of the junction left unmatched. Germline V gene data show CDR1 as SGHNT and CDR2 as YENEEA. The CDR3 extends over 15 amino acids. Written as DNA, the CDR3 is TGTGCCAGCAGCCCACGACAGGGGGGGGCCGGGGAGCTGTTTTTT. Encoded protein: CASSPRQGGAGELFF.

This clone was counted only a few times. The J gene is TRBJ2-2, the V gene TRBV11-3, with D possibly being TRBD1 (6 bases). The CDR3 runs 14 residues. Trimming removed 0 bases from V and 5 bases from J, with 7 bases in between. Germline V gives CDR1 SGHNT, CDR2 YENEEA. CDR3: CASSLEGATGELFF. As DNA, the CDR3 is TGTGCCAGCAGCTTAGAGGGGGCGACCGGGGAGCTGTTTTTT.

The CDR3 protein is CATMTGATDTQYF. The CDR3 DNA follows: TGTGCCACCATGACAGGGGCCACAGATACGCAGTATTTT. The chain has TRBV28 and TRBJ2-3; 8 nucleotides align to TRBD1. Trimming removed 10 bases from V and 2 bases from J; junction bases left unmatched: 5. The CDR3 loop spans 13 amino acids. The germline V gene encodes CDR1 MDHEN and CDR2 SYDVKM.

The V gene is TRBV28, the J gene TRBJ2-5; TRBD2 matches 16 bases. Germline CDR1 is MDHEN and CDR2 is SYDVKM. The CDR3 contains 14 residues. V trimming: 4 bases; J trimming: 11 bases; junction bases outside the gene matches: 4. In DNA, the CDR3 is TGTGCCAGCAGTTCGGGACTAGCGGGAGGGGTGCAGTACTTC. Translated: CASSSGLAGGVQYF.

V usage is TRBV28 and J usage is TRBJ2-2; weak D call: TRBD2 (6 bases). Germline assignment: CDR1 MDHEN and CDR2 SYDVKM. V lost 5 bases and J 6 bases, leaving 16 bases between the germline ends. The CDR3 length is 15 residues. CDR3 in amino acids: CASSAAGSLAGELFF. The CDR3 DNA is TGTGCCAGCAGTGCGGCCGGGAGCCTCGCCGGGGAGCTGTTTTTT. The variable domain in full, completed from reference TRBV28 and TRBJ2-2, reads DVKVTQSSRYLVKRTGEKVFLECVQDMDHENMFWYRQDPGLGLRLIYFSYDVKMKEKGDIPEGYSVSREKKERFSLILESASTNQTSMYLCASSAAGSLAGELFFGEGSRLTVL.

This clone was counted ten times or more. V gene TRBV5-1 combines with J gene TRBJ2-3; the match to TRBD2 covers 10 bases. Germline-derived CDR1 and CDR2 are SGHRS and YFSETQ. The ends lost 4 bases at V and 3 bases at J; junction bases unmatched: 8. The CDR3 length is 16 residues. CDR3 sequence: CASSPPGLATTDTQYF. The CDR3 DNA reads TGCGCCAGCAGCCCTCCGGGACTAGCGACTACAGATACGCAGTATTTT.

This clone was seen more than once but under ten times. This chain links TRBV7-9 with TRBJ2-1; no clear D. The CDR3 contains 15 residues. Germline V gives CDR1 SEHNR, CDR2 FQNEAQ (reference sequence). Between the trimmed V and J ends, which lost 5 bases and 6 bases, there was a span of 17 bases. CDR3 sequence reads: CASSPPFRLGNEQFF. In DNA form, the CDR3 reads TGTGCCAGCAGCCCTCCGTTCAGACTTGGCAATGAGCAGTTCTTC.

This chain links TRBV7-9 with TRBJ2-1, with 10 bases lining up with TRBD1. Germline loops: CDR1 SEHNR, CDR2 FQNEAQ (reference sequence). J lost 7 bases, V lost 7 bases, and 10 bases had no gene match. This CDR3 is built from 15 residues. CDR3 bases: TGTGCCAGCAACCAACAGGGGACAGGGGTTAATGAGCAGTTCTTC. This sequence encodes CASNQQGTGVNEQFF.

This rearrangement joins TRBV15 to TRBJ2-7; 12 bases are shared with TRBD2. Germline values: CDR1 LNHNV, CDR2 YYDKDF (reference sequence). The CDR3 totals 15 residues. V gave up 3 bases and J gave up 6 bases; unmatched junction bases: 6. The CDR3 bases are TGTGCCACCAGCAGCCCTAGCGGGAGGGCCTCCGAGCAGTACTTC. Its protein is CATSSPSGRASEQYF.

The V and J genes are TRBV9 and TRBJ2-7; 13 bases map to TRBD2. This CDR3 contains 14 residues. CDR1 and CDR2 from the germline V gene are SGDLS and YYNGEE. Trimming removed 3 bases from V and 4 bases from J; junction bases left unmatched: 1. CDR3 protein: CASSGTSGGYEQYF. The CDR3, as DNA: TGTGCCAGCAGCGGGACTAGCGGGGGTTACGAGCAGTACTTC.

This clone was counted many times. This chain uses TRBV11-2 with TRBJ1-2; 9 nucleotides line up with TRBD1. The CDR3 loop spans 15 amino acids. V shed 4 bases and J 5 bases; nucleotides not matched to a gene: 8. Germline CDR1 reads SGHAT; CDR2 reads FQNNGV. The CDR3: CASSSYRGRSYGYTF. CDR3 nucleotide sequence: TGTGCCAGCAGCTCTTACAGGGGGCGCTCTTATGGCTACACCTTC.

V and J are TRBV14 and TRBJ2-1, with 9 bases aligning to TRBD1. V lost 1 base and J lost 3; bases outside the gene matches: 4. The CDR3 is 16 amino acids. CDR1 is SGHDN and CDR2 is FVKESK in the germline V gene. CDR3 loop: CASSQAGTGIYNEQFF. The CDR3 nucleotides read TGTGCCAGCAGCCAAGCCGGGACAGGGATCTACAATGAGCAGTTCTTC.

The rearrangement uses TRBV6-5 and TRBJ1-2, with D uncertain. Germline V lookup: CDR1 MNHEY, CDR2 SVGAGI. The length of the CDR3 is 14 residues. V lost 2 bases and J lost 8, with 15 bases in between. CDR3 in DNA: TGTGCCAGCAGTTACGGCTCCCCTCCGGGAGGCTACACCTTC. Protein: CASSYGSPPGGYTF.

This sequence joins TRBV2 and TRBJ2-3; tentative D call: TRBD2 (5 bases). In germline, CDR1 is SNHLY, CDR2 FYNNEI. The CDR3 extends over 13 amino acids. V lost 4 bases, J lost 6 bases, and 11 bases lay in between. The CDR3 DNA follows: TGTGCCAGCAGTGGACAATGGAGGGATACGCAGTATTTT. Translated: CASSGQWRDTQYF.

The chain joins TRBV9 to TRBJ1-2; 10 nucleotides align to TRBD1. J gave up 8 bases and V 3 bases, and 10 bases lay outside the gene matches. Per germline, CDR1 SGDLS and CDR2 YYNGEE. The CDR3 totals 15 residues. This chain's CDR3 is CASSASAGTGEGYTF. The CDR3 nucleotides are TGTGCCAGCAGCGCCTCCGCCGGGACAGGGGAGGGCTACACCTTC.

The chain couples TRBV7-3 to TRBJ1-2, with no clear D. Germline assignment: CDR1 SGHTA and CDR2 FQGTGA. Trimming stripped 5 bases from V and 6 bases from J, with 16 bases between. This CDR3 is 14 amino acids long. Written as DNA, the CDR3 is TGTGCCAGCAGCCCTTACCCAGGCGCACATGGCTACACCTTC. This encodes CASSPYPGAHGYTF. The full variable domain, rest sourced from reference TRBV7-3 and TRBJ1-2, is GAGVSQTPSNKVTEKGKYVELRCDPISGHTALYWYRQSLGQGPEFLIYFQGTGAADDSGLPNDRFFAVRPEGSVSTLKIQRTERGDSAVYLCASSPYPGAHGYTFGSGTRLTVV.

In its sample, this clone was seen a few times. This chain uses TRBV19 with TRBJ2-1; 10 positions match TRBD1. Germline V gene lookup returns CDR1 LNHDA and CDR2 SQIVND (reference sequence). CDR3 length: 15 amino acids. V lost 7 bases and J lost 6; bases outside the gene matches: 9. The CDR3 coding sequence is TGTGCCAGTATCTCTAGGGACAGGGGATTCAATGAGCAGTTCTTC. Its translation is CASISRDRGFNEQFF.

A few counts support this clone. CDR3 DNA sequence: TGTGCCAGCAGCCTACTGACAGTGAACACTGAAGCTTTCTTT. Translated, it gives CASSLLTVNTEAFF. The chain uses TRBV7-6 and TRBJ1-1, with D possibly matching TRBD1 (5 bases). This CDR3 comprises 14 residues. Deletions cut 5 bases from V and 0 bases from J, with 10 bases between. Germline values: CDR1 SGHVS, CDR2 FNYEAQ. Filled out from reference TRBV7-6 and TRBJ1-1, the complete variable domain reads GAGVSQSPRYKVTKRGQDVALRCDPISGHVSLYWYRQALGQGPEFLTYFNYEAQQDKSGLPNDRFSAERPEGSISTLTIQRTEQRDSAMYRCASSLLTVNTEAFFGQGTRLTVV.

The chain is built from TRBV7-6 and TRBJ1-5; TRBD1 is a possible D gene (5 bases). The V end lost 5 bases, the J end lost 4 bases, and 12 bases lay between the germline ends. This CDR3 contains 14 residues. Germline loops: CDR1 SGHVS, CDR2 FNYEAQ. CDR3 DNA: TGTGCCAGCAGCCCCGACGGGGGGAATCAGCCCCAGCATTTT. It is translated as CASSPDGGNQPQHF.

J is TRBJ1-1 and V is TRBV25-1; 8 bases align to TRBD1. Germline assignment: CDR1 MGHDK and CDR2 SYGVNS. Trimming cost V 6 bases and J 5 bases; bases outside gene matches: 5. This CDR3 has 13 amino acids. The CDR3 is CASRGQGGTEAFF. CDR3 DNA: TGTGCCAGCAGAGGACAGGGCGGAACTGAAGCTTTCTTT.

A few counts support this clone. The V and J genes are TRBV7-9 and TRBJ2-5; D perhaps matches TRBD2 (6 bases). The CDR3 consists of 15 residues. CDR1 is SEHNR, CDR2 FQNEAQ, per germline (reference sequence). Trimming cost V 0 bases and J 2 bases, with 10 bases left between them. CDR3: CASSLAERGQETQYF. The CDR3 bases are TGTGCCAGCAGCTTAGCTGAACGGGGGCAAGAGACCCAGTACTTC.